The 15 T cell receptor beta chains reported below all come from one sample, sequenced in a study of CD8+ T cells in alopecia areata. RNA, once extracted, was reverse transcribed into cDNA for use as the sequencing template. Sequencing was performed with immunoSEQ multiplex PCR; in TCRdb, only in-frame clones are kept and a portion is missing. Here the sample spans 95,000 to 100,000 clones, 61% being singletons. As for treatment: oral pan-JAK inhibitor, 5-10 mg twice daily. Sequenced here: CD8+ T cells sorted from blood, sampled at week 4, from a patient treated with tofacitinib. All receptors derive from a human donor with alopecia areata.

The rearrangement uses TRBV29-1 and TRBJ2-3; D is undetermined. Trimming stripped 1 base from V and 2 bases from J, with 10 bases between. This CDR3 is 14 amino acids long. Germline assignment: CDR1 SQVTM and CDR2 ANQGSEA. The CDR3 coding sequence is TGCAGCGTTGAAGGGGCCCCGGTCACAGATACGCAGTATTTT. Residues: CSVEGAPVTDTQYF.

The gene calls are TRBV4-3 and TRBJ2-5; D may match TRBD1 or TRBD2 (5 bases each). V shed 2 bases and J shed 2 bases, with 12 bases lying between them. Germline-derived CDR1 and CDR2 are LGHNA and YSLEER. The CDR3 sequence is 15 residues long. This CDR3 reads CASSQSGRRQETQYF. The CDR3 DNA follows: TGCGCCAGCAGCCAATCGGGACGCCGACAAGAGACCCAGTACTTC.

This chain links TRBV30 with TRBJ2-2; 8 bases agree with TRBD2. CDR1 and CDR2 (germline): GTSNPN, SVGIG (reference sequence). Trimming cost V 0 bases and J 0 bases; bases outside gene matches: 18. This CDR3 is built from 21 residues. The CDR3 region has the DNA TGTGCCTGGAGTGTCCAATACCCCGCGGACTGGGGACTAGCGAACACCGGGGAGCTGTTTTTT. Encoded protein: CAWSVQYPADWGLANTGELFF.

The chain carries TRBV5-1 and TRBJ2-1; D is unclear. Germline V gene lookup returns CDR1 SGHRS and CDR2 YFSETQ. V lost 4 bases and J lost 10, with 15 bases in between. The CDR3 is 13 residues long. This chain's CDR3 is CASSPHPEWEQFF. The CDR3 bases are TGCGCCAGCAGCCCACACCCGGAATGGGAGCAGTTCTTC.

The chain combines TRBV5-6 with TRBJ1-1, with D possibly being TRBD1 (5 bases). This CDR3 is built from 16 residues. The germline V and J ends were trimmed by 0 bases and 5 bases, with 17 bases remaining between them. The V gene's germline CDR1 is SGHDT and CDR2 YYEEEE. The CDR3 is CASSLAEGHSGTEAFF. The CDR3 DNA follows: TGTGCCAGCAGCTTGGCCGAAGGACATTCGGGGACTGAAGCTTTCTTT.

The chain is built from TRBV2 and TRBJ2-5; 10 bases map to TRBD2. Trimming cost V 11 bases and J 5 bases; bases outside gene matches: 17. The CDR3 runs to 16 residues. The V gene's germline CDR1 is SNHLY and CDR2 FYNNEI. The CDR3 DNA reads TGTGCCTCCGAAGGGCTAGCGGGAGCGAGGTTGGAGACCCAGTACTTC. As protein: CASEGLAGARLETQYF.

The rearrangement links TRBV28 to TRBJ1-5, with TRBD1 matching 7 bases. The CDR3 totals 17 residues. V lost 6 bases and J lost 0; bases outside the gene matches: 11. The V gene's germline CDR1 is MDHEN and CDR2 SYDVKM. CDR3 sequence: CASSETGTAYSNQPQHF. The CDR3, as DNA: TGTGCCAGCAGCGAGACCGGGACAGCTTATAGCAATCAGCCCCAGCATTTT.

The rearrangement joins TRBV25-1 to TRBJ2-3, with D perhaps matching TRBD1 or TRBD2 (5 bases each). The CDR3 extends over 14 amino acids. Per the germline V gene, CDR1 is MGHDK and CDR2 is SYGVNS. V gave up 2 bases and J gave up 5 bases, with 11 bases separating them. CDR3 DNA sequence: TGTGCCAGCAGTGAAGTGGGACCAAGAGATACGCAGTATTTT. Translating gives CASSEVGPRDTQYF.

CDR3 amino acids: CASSLGQRERETQYF. The DNA for the CDR3 is TGCGCCAGCAGCCTGGGCCAGCGGGAGAGAGAGACCCAGTACTTC. The chain joins TRBV4-1 to TRBJ2-5, with TRBD2 identical over 8 bases. This CDR3 has 15 amino acids. After removal of 4 bases from V and 4 bases from J, the junction contained 8 bases not matched to a gene. CDR1 and CDR2 from the germline V gene are MGHRA and YSYEKL.

The CDR3 DNA follows: TGTGCCAGCAGGCGACAGGGTCCCCTCTACGAGCAGTACTTC. Residues: CASRRQGPLYEQYF. This chain uses TRBV25-1 with TRBJ2-7; 7 bases are a match to TRBD1. The CDR3 length is 14 residues. Trimming took 6 bases from V and 3 from J; bases not matched to a gene: 8. CDR1 is MGHDK and CDR2 is SYGVNS in the germline V gene.

This rearrangement joins TRBV28 to TRBJ1-5; TRBD1 aligns across 8 bases. There are 14 residues in the CDR3. Germline V gives CDR1 MDHEN, CDR2 SYDVKM. Trimming took 4 bases from V and 8 from J; bases not matched to a gene: 7. In DNA, the CDR3 is TGTGCCAGCAGTTCCCTGGACAGGGTAGAGCCCCAGCATTTT. Translating gives CASSSLDRVEPQHF.

V usage is TRBV11-2 and J usage is TRBJ1-4; tentative D call: TRBD1 (5 bases). The V and J ends lost 4 bases and 10 bases respectively, with 13 bases between them. The CDR3 is made up of 13 amino acids. The V gene's germline CDR1 is SGHAT and CDR2 FQNNGV. The CDR3 region has the DNA TGTGCCAGCAGCTCCCTTGGGGCAGGAAAACTGTTTTTT. This translates into CASSSLGAGKLFF.

CDR3 residues: CASSLAGLAVLQRDTQYF. The DNA for the CDR3 is TGTGCCAGCAGCTTAGCGGGACTAGCGGTTTTGCAGAGAGATACGCAGTATTTT. This chain links TRBV7-8 with TRBJ2-3; TRBD2 agrees at 11 bases. The CDR3 totals 18 residues. Germline CDR1 SGHVS, CDR2 FQNEAQ. Unmatched junction bases numbered 10, after V lost 0 bases and J lost 5 bases.

The chain carries TRBV5-1 and TRBJ1-1; a weak D match, TRBD1 (5 bases). The germline gives CDR1 SGHRS, CDR2 YFSETQ. CDR3 length equals 13 residues. The V gene lost 6 bases and the J gene lost 3 bases, with 12 bases spanning the gap. The CDR3 is CASMQGSDTEAFF. The CDR3 DNA follows: TGCGCCAGCATGCAGGGATCGGACACTGAAGCTTTCTTT.

The chain has TRBV9 and TRBJ2-5; tentative D call: TRBD1 (6 bases). Trimming removed 4 bases from V and 4 bases from J, with 23 bases in between. Germline CDR1 and CDR2: SGDLS and YYNGEE. The CDR3 spans 17 residues. The CDR3 here is CASSPWDTSNSGETQYF. Written as DNA, the CDR3 is TGTGCCAGCAGCCCTTGGGACACTTCAAACTCAGGAGAGACCCAGTACTTC.